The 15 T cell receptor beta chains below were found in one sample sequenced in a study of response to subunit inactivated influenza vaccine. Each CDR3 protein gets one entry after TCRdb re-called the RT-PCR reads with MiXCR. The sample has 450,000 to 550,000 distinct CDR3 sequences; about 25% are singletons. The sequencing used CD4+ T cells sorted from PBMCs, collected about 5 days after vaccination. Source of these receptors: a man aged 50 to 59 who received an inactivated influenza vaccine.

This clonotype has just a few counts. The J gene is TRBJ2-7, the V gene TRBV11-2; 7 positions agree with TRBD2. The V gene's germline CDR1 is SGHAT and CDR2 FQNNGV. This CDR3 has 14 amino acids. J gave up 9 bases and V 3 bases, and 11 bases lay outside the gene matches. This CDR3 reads CASSFRTSAPRQYF. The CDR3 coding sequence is TGTGCCAGCAGCTTCAGGACTAGTGCCCCACGGCAGTACTTC.

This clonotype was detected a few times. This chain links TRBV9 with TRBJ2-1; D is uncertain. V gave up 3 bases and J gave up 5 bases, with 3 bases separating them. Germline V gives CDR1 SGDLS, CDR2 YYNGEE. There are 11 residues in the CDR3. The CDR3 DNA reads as TGTGCCAGCAGCGGTAACAATGAGCAGTTCTTC. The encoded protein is CASSGNNEQFF. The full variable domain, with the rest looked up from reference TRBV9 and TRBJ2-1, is DSGVTQTPKHLITATGQRVTLRCSPRSGDLSVYWYQQSLDQGLQFLIQYYNGEERAKGNILERFSAQQFPDLHSELNLSSLELGDSALYFCASSGNNEQFFGPGTRLTVL.

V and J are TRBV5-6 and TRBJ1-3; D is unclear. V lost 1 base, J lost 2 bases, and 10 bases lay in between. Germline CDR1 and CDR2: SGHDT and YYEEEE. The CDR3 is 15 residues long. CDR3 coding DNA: TGTGCCAGCAGCTTGTACCCTTCTACTGGAAACACCATATATTTT. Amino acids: CASSLYPSTGNTIYF.

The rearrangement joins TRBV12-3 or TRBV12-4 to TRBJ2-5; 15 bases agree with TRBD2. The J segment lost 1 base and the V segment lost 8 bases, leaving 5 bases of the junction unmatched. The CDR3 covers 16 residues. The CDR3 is CASGGLAGGPQETQYF. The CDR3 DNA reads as TGTGCCAGCGGAGGACTAGCGGGGGGGCCCCAAGAGACCCAGTACTTC.

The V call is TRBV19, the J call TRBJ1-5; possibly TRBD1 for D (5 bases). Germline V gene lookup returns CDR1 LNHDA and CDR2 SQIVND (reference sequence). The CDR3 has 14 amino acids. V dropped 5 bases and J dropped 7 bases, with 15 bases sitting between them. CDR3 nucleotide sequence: TGTGCCAGTAGTGTCTCAGGGCCCCGGCAGCCCCAGCATTTT. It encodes CASSVSGPRQPQHF. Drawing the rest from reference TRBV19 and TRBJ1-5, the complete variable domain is DGGITQSPKYLFRKEGQNVTLSCEQNLNHDAMYWYRQDPGQGLRLIYYSQIVNDFQKGDIAEGYSVSREKKESFPLTVTSAQKNPTAFYLCASSVSGPRQPQHFGDGTRLSIL.

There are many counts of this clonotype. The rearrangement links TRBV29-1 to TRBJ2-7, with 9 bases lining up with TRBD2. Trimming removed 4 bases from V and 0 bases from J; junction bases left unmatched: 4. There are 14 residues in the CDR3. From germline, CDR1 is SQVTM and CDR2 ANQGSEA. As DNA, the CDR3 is TGCAGCGTTGGAGGCGGGAGGGACTCCTACGAGCAGTACTTC. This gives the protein CSVGGGRDSYEQYF.

Here the CDR3 reads CASSLRRTATNEKLFF. Written as DNA, the CDR3 is TGTGCCAGCAGCTTACGGAGGACGGCAACTAATGAAAAACTGTTTTTT. V is TRBV7-8 and J is TRBJ1-4; D call uncertain. The V end was cut by 2 bases, the J end by 0 bases, with 10 bases between. CDR3 length equals 16 residues. CDR1 and CDR2 from the germline V gene are SGHVS and FQNEAQ.

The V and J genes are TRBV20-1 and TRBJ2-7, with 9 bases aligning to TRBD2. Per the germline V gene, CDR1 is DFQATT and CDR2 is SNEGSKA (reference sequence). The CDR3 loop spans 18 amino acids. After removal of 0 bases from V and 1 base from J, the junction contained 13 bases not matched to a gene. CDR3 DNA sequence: TGCAGTGCTAGAGATCGTGACAATCGGCGGGGGGGTTCCTACGAGCAGTACTTC. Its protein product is CSARDRDNRRGGSYEQYF.

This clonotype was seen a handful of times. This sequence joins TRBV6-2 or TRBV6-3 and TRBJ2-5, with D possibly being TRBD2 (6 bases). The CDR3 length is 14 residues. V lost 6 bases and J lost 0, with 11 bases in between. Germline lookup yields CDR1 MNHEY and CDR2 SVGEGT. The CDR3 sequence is CASRRGLNQETQYF. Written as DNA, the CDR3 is TGTGCCAGCAGACGGGGACTCAACCAAGAGACCCAGTACTTC.

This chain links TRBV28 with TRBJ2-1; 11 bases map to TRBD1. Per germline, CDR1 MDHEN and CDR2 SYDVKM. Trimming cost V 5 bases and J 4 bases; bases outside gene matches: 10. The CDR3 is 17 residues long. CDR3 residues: CASSLFRDRGSYNEQFF. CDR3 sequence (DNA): TGTGCCAGCAGTCTCTTCCGGGACAGGGGGAGTTACAATGAGCAGTTCTTC.

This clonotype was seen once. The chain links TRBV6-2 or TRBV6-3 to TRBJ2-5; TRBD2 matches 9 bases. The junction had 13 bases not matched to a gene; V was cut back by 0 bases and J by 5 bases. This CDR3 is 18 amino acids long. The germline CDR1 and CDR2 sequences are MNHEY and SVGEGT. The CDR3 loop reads CASSYSGGPTSGWETQYF. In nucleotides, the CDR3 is TGTGCCAGCAGTTACTCCGGGGGGCCGACTAGCGGATGGGAGACCCAGTACTTC.

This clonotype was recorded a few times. CDR3 coding DNA: TGCGCCAGCAGCCAAGACCTTTTCGGACGGGACAATGAGCAGTTCTTC. Translating it yields CASSQDLFGRDNEQFF. V and J are TRBV4-3 and TRBJ2-1, with D uncertain. Germline V gene sequence: CDR1 LGHNA, CDR2 YSLEER. The CDR3 contains 16 residues. The V gene lost 0 bases and the J gene lost 5 bases, with 14 bases spanning the gap.

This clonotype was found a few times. The CDR3 DNA reads as TGCAGCGTTGAGCGTCCCCGGGGGAACACAGATACGCAGTATTTT. The encoded protein is CSVERPRGNTDTQYF. The chain joins TRBV29-1 to TRBJ2-3, with TRBD2 as a possible D gene (6 bases). The germline V gene encodes CDR1 SQVTM and CDR2 ANQGSEA. The CDR3 has 15 amino acids. V was pared by 3 bases and J by 2 bases, with 15 bases between.

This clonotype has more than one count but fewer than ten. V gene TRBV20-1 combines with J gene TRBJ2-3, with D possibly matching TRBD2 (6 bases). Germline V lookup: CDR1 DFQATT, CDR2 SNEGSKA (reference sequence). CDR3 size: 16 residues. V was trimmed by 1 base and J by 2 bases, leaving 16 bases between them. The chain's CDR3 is CSARGSSGTLTDTQYF. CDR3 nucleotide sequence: TGCAGTGCTAGAGGAAGTAGCGGAACACTCACAGATACGCAGTATTTT.

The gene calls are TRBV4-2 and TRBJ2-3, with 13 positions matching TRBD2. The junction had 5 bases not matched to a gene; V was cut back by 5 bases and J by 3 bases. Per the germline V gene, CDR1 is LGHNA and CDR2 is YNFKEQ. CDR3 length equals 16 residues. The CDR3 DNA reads TGTGCCAGCAGCAAAGGGACTAGCGGGACAACAGATACGCAGTATTTT. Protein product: CASSKGTSGTTDTQYF.